This entry lists 13 T cell receptor beta chains sequenced from one sample in a study of graft-versus-host responses after intestinal transplantation. Method: immunoSEQ multiplex PCR; TCRdb's copy keeps in-frame clones and lacks some. The sample yields approximately 110,000 clones, about 92% seen once. Their antigen targets remain unknown. The source was unstimulated CD8+ T cells sorted from spleen or lymph node cells, collected before transplant. Receptors originate from a human donor who was the organ donor for an intestinal transplant.

A remark on this clone: Other nucleotide sequences from this sample produce the same CDR3. V usage is TRBV28 and J usage is TRBJ2-7; D unclear. Germline CDR1 and CDR2: MDHEN and SYDVKM. The CDR3 spans 11 residues. V was trimmed by 2 bases and J by 4 bases, leaving 3 bases between them. CDR3: CASSLGYEQYF. The CDR3 DNA follows: TGTGCCAGCAGTTTAGGATACGAGCAGTACTTC.

The V and J genes are TRBV4-1 and TRBJ2-7; 8 nucleotides line up with TRBD2. CDR3 length equals 15 residues. The V and J ends lost 4 bases and 0 bases, in that order; junction bases with no gene match: 5. Germline loops: CDR1 MGHRA, CDR2 YSYEKL. CDR3 sequence reads: CASSLTSGPSYEQYF. The CDR3 DNA is TGCGCCAGCAGCCTAACTAGCGGACCCTCCTACGAGCAGTACTTC.

The chain carries TRBV13 and TRBJ2-3; D is possibly TRBD1 (5 bases). V was shortened by 2 bases and J by 6 bases, with 6 bases between the two germline ends. The germline gives CDR1 PRHDT, CDR2 FYEKMQ (reference sequence). The CDR3 has 12 residues. The CDR3 nucleotides read TGTGCCAGCAGCTTACAGGGTGATACGCAGTATTTT. Protein sequence: CASSLQGDTQYF. Supplemented by reference TRBV13 and TRBJ2-3, the full variable domain reads AAGVIQSPRHLIKEKRETATLKCYPIPRHDTVYWYQQGPGQDPQFLISFYEKMQSDKGSIPDRFSAQQFSDYHSELNMSSLELGDSALYFCASSLQGDTQYFGPGTRLTVL.

CDR3 nucleotides: TGCAGCGGCAGACTAGCGGGAGTGTGGGAGCAGTTCTTC. Protein: CSGRLAGVWEQFF. The chain recombines TRBV29-1 with TRBJ2-1; 12 bases align to TRBD2. Unmatched junction bases numbered 8, after V lost 7 bases and J lost 10 bases. This CDR3 region has 13 residues. CDR1 and CDR2 from the germline V gene are SQVTM and ANQGSEA.

On this clone itself: The same CDR3 arises from other DNA sequences in this sample as well. In DNA, the CDR3 is TGTGCCTGGAGTGTAGGGTCCTCCTACGAGCAGTACTTC. Protein: CAWSVGSSYEQYF. This chain joins TRBV30 and TRBJ2-7; D not resolved. V lost 0 bases, J lost 0 bases, and 6 bases lay in between. CDR3 length equals 13 residues. Germline V gene data show CDR1 as GTSNPN and CDR2 as SVGIG (reference sequence).

This rearrangement joins TRBV2 to TRBJ2-3, with D possibly TRBD2 on 6 matching bases. V was clipped by 3 bases and J by 4 bases, with 8 bases between them. The CDR3 covers 13 residues. From germline, CDR1 is SNHLY and CDR2 FYNNEI. The CDR3: CASSEGGSDTQYF. CDR3 DNA: TGTGCCAGCAGTGAGGGGGGATCAGATACGCAGTATTTT. Variable domain in full (rest from reference TRBV2 and TRBJ2-3): EPEVTQTPSHQVTQMGQEVILRCVPISNHLYFYWYRQILGQKVEFLVSFYNNEISEKSEIFDDQFSVERPDGSNFTLKIRSTKLEDSAMYFCASSEGGSDTQYFGPGTRLTVL.

The V call is TRBV7-9, the J call TRBJ2-3; D is undetermined. V dropped 1 base and J dropped 0 bases, with 8 bases sitting between them. This CDR3 contains 15 residues. Germline V gene lookup returns CDR1 SEHNR and CDR2 FQNEAQ (reference sequence). The CDR3 nucleotides read TGTGCCAGCAGCTTAGGGGTGACCAGCACAGATACGCAGTATTTT. This codes for CASSLGVTSTDTQYF.

This chain connects TRBV10-2 to TRBJ2-5; TRBD1 might be the D (6 bases). Deletions cut 4 bases from V and 4 bases from J, with 13 bases between. Germline V gene data show CDR1 as WSHSY and CDR2 as SAAADI. CDR3 length: 14 amino acids. The CDR3 coding sequence is TGCGCCAGCAGTGGGTTTCCAGGGGTAGAGACCCAGTACTTC. This codes for CASSGFPGVETQYF.

The genes are TRBV28 and TRBJ1-5; D is undetermined. The CDR3 is made up of 14 amino acids. V lost 7 bases and J 0 bases, leaving 10 bases between the germline ends. Germline V gene data show CDR1 as MDHEN and CDR2 as SYDVKM. For the CDR3, the DNA is TGTGCCAGCACTTTCTGGAATAGCAATCAGCCCCAGCATTTT. Translation gives CASTFWNSNQPQHF.

This rearrangement joins TRBV4-1 to TRBJ2-5, with TRBD2 as a possible D gene (6 bases). The V gene lost 3 bases and the J gene lost 0 bases, with 11 bases spanning the gap. CDR3 length equals 15 residues. The germline V gene has CDR1 MGHRA and CDR2 YSYEKL. This CDR3 reads CASSHRLDYQETQYF. Written as DNA, the CDR3 is TGCGCCAGCAGCCACCGACTAGACTACCAAGAGACCCAGTACTTC.

In the case of this clone: Other DNA sequences in the same sample also yield this CDR3. The gene calls are TRBV6-1 and TRBJ2-7; D unresolved. This CDR3 comprises 13 residues. Trimming stripped 4 bases from V and 0 bases from J, with 7 bases between. CDR1 and CDR2 from the germline V gene are MNHNS and SASEGT. DNA for the CDR3: TGTGCCAGCAGTGTAGTGAGCTCCTACGAGCAGTACTTC. It specifies CASSVVSSYEQYF.

The chain is built from TRBV4-1 and TRBJ2-5; 10 bases fit TRBD1. V lost 0 bases to trimming and J lost 5 bases; unmatched junction nucleotides: 0. Germline values: CDR1 MGHRA, CDR2 YSYEKL. The CDR3 has 14 residues. The CDR3 region is CASSQEGQGETQYF. For the CDR3, the DNA is TGCGCCAGCAGCCAAGAGGGACAGGGGGAGACCCAGTACTTC.

CDR3: CASSLDGLGLYEQYF. CDR3 nucleotide sequence: TGTGCCAGCAGCTTAGATGGACTAGGGCTCTACGAGCAGTACTTC. The chain employs TRBV7-6 and TRBJ2-7; 7 bases line up with TRBD2. Germline assignment: CDR1 SGHVS and CDR2 FNYEAQ. The V segment lost 1 base and the J segment 3 bases; nucleotides outside the gene matches: 6. The CDR3 covers 15 residues.